Presented here are 11 T cell receptor beta chains from one specimen sequenced in a study of blood T cell repertoires in COVID-19. Sequencing used immunoSEQ multiplex PCR; TCRdb keeps in-frame clones, though not all of them. The table includes approximately 210,000 clones, about 92% detected once. Sequences were obtained from peripheral blood. The receptor set was obtained from a man aged 25-45 years with acute or convalescent COVID-19.

This chain uses TRBV7-3 with TRBJ2-2; weak D call: TRBD1 (6 bases). Trimming stripped 3 bases from V and 3 bases from J, with 11 bases between. The CDR3 is made up of 15 amino acids. The V gene's germline CDR1 is SGHTA and CDR2 FQGTGA. The CDR3 nucleotides read TGTGCCAGCAGCTTCTCAGGGGCGGACACCGGGGAGCTGTTTTTT. Translated: CASSFSGADTGELFF.

This clone was picked up a small number of times. This chain links TRBV28 with TRBJ1-6; no clear D. The ends were cut back, 2 bases at V and 6 bases at J, with 11 bases in the middle. The CDR3 is 15 amino acids. The germline gives CDR1 MDHEN, CDR2 SYDVKM. The CDR3 is CASSLDGNPNSPLHF. Here the CDR3 DNA reads TGTGCCAGCAGTTTAGACGGGAACCCTAATTCACCCCTCCACTTT.

This rearrangement joins TRBV5-1 to TRBJ1-1; D ambiguous. V lost 4 bases and J 5 bases, leaving 12 bases between the germline ends. CDR3 length: 13 amino acids. CDR1 and CDR2 from the germline V gene are SGHRS and YFSETQ. The CDR3 is CASSLQSGTEAFF. The CDR3 DNA follows: TGCGCCAGCAGCCTTCAGTCGGGGACTGAAGCTTTCTTT.

The chain carries TRBV24-1 and TRBJ2-7; perhaps TRBD2 as D (6 bases). CDR1 is KGHDR and CDR2 is SFDVKD in the germline V gene. The CDR3 consists of 13 residues. V was cut by 9 bases and J by 4 bases, with 15 bases left in between. The CDR3 nucleotides read TGTGCCACCGCAACTGGAGCGGGTTACGAGCAGTACTTC. Its protein product is CATATGAGYEQYF.

V is TRBV7-9 and J is TRBJ2-2; 8 bases align to TRBD1. Germline values: CDR1 SEHNR, CDR2 FQNEAQ (reference sequence). With V trimmed by 3 bases and J by 5 bases, 5 bases remained unmatched. CDR3 length: 15 amino acids. The CDR3 spells CASSFSDRVTGELFF. The CDR3 DNA follows: TGTGCCAGCAGCTTCTCGGACAGGGTTACCGGGGAGCTGTTTTTT.

This chain joins TRBV28 and TRBJ2-1, with no clear D. From germline, CDR1 is MDHEN and CDR2 SYDVKM. The CDR3 runs to 11 residues. Trimming took off 7 bases at V and 8 bases at J, with 9 bases between the two ends. CDR3 residues: CASTIGDEQFF. In nucleotides, the CDR3 is TGTGCCAGCACCATAGGAGATGAGCAGTTCTTC.

V gene TRBV7-2 combines with J gene TRBJ2-7; TRBD1 matches 8 bases. J gave up 4 bases and V 3 bases, and 5 bases lay outside the gene matches. Germline V CDR1 and CDR2: SGHTA, FQGNSA. The CDR3 is 14 residues long. CDR3 in DNA: TGTGCCAGCAGCTTCGACAGGGGCAGGTACGAGCAGTACTTC. It specifies CASSFDRGRYEQYF.

This chain uses TRBV5-1 with TRBJ2-3, with TRBD2 matching over 8 bases. V lost 0 bases to trimming and J lost 0 bases; unmatched junction nucleotides: 6. Germline CDR1 and CDR2: SGHRS and YFSETQ. The CDR3 covers 17 residues. CDR3 sequence: CASSLGTSSASTDTQYF. The DNA for the CDR3 is TGCGCCAGCAGCTTGGGGACTAGCAGCGCTAGCACAGATACGCAGTATTTT. Using reference TRBV5-1 and TRBJ2-3 for the parts outside the CDR3, the full variable domain is KAGVTQTPRYLIKTRGQQVTLSCSPISGHRSVSWYQQTPGQGLQFLFEYFSETQRNKGNFPGRFSGRQFSNSRSEMNVSTLELGDSALYLCASSLGTSSASTDTQYFGPGTRLTVL.

The rearrangement uses TRBV5-6 and TRBJ2-1; weak D call: TRBD2 (5 bases). Germline V gene lookup returns CDR1 SGHDT and CDR2 YYEEEE. The germline V and J ends were trimmed by 0 bases and 9 bases, with 13 bases remaining between them. The CDR3 runs to 14 residues. In DNA form, the CDR3 reads TGTGCCAGCAGCTTGGGAGGGCCCAGCCGTGAGCAGTTCTTC. Protein product: CASSLGGPSREQFF.

The genes are TRBV19 and TRBJ2-2, with D unclear. CDR1 and CDR2 (germline): LNHDA, SQIVND (reference sequence). V was pared by 5 bases and J by 2 bases, with 15 bases between. CDR3 length: 16 amino acids. CDR3 sequence (DNA): TGTGCCAGTAGTGCACAGCCTCGGATCAACACCGGGGAGCTGTTTTTT. Its protein is CASSAQPRINTGELFF.

J is TRBJ2-3 and V is TRBV15; 8 positions match TRBD2. Germline-derived CDR1 and CDR2 are LNHNV and YYDKDF (reference sequence). This CDR3 is 18 amino acids long. The trim removed 0 bases at V and 3 bases at J, leaving 11 bases unmatched. The CDR3 loop is CATSRDWGSGGGTDTQYF. CDR3 sequence (DNA): TGTGCCACCAGCAGAGATTGGGGCAGCGGGGGCGGAACAGATACGCAGTATTTT.